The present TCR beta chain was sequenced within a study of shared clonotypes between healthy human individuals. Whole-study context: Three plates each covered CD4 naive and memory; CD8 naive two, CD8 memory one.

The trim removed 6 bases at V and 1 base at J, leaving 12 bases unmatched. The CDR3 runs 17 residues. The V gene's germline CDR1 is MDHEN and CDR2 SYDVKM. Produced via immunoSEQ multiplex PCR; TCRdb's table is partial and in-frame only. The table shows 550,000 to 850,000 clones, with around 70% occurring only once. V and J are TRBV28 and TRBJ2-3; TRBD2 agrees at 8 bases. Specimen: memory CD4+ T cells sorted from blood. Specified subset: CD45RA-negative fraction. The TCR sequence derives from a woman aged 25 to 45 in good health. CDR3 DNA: TGTGCCAGCAGCCGGCCTTCCCTACTAGCGGGCACAGATACGCAGTATTTT. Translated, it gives CASSRPSLLAGTDTQYF.